These 24 T cell receptor beta chains originate from one sample sequenced in a study of spatial heterogeneity in lung cancer. Findings of the study overall: One measure, the expanded intratumoral alpha and beta TCR count, tracked tumor mutation counts.

TCRdb re-called the 5' RACE reads with MiXCR, one entry per CDR3 protein. The sample holds 9,000 to 13,000 distinct CDR3 sequences, roughly an eighth seen once. Their recognized antigens are unknown. The time point here: sample taken at primary tumor resection. Sequenced here: lung tumor tissue, sampled at surgery. The receptors were sampled from a male donor with early-stage non-small cell lung cancer.

This clonotype was recorded at least ten times. This chain links TRBV5-1 with TRBJ1-2, with 9 positions matching TRBD1. CDR3 length: 13 residues. J was trimmed by 4 bases and V by 3 bases; bases with no gene match: 1. Looked up from germline, CDR1 is SGHRS and CDR2 is YFSETQ. Here the CDR3 DNA reads TGCGCCAGCAGCTCGGACAGGGGCTATGGCTACACCTTC. Protein: CASSSDRGYGYTF.

The V and J genes are TRBV7-2 and TRBJ2-3; 7 bases agree with TRBD2. This CDR3 region has 14 residues. V shed 5 bases, J shed 7 bases, and the junction held 9 bases outside the gene matches. Per germline, CDR1 SGHTA and CDR2 FQGNSA. For the CDR3, the DNA is TGTGCCAGCAGCGGCCGACTAGCACCTTATACGCAGTATTTT. Protein: CASSGRLAPYTQYF.

This clonotype is deemed medium-sized. The V call is TRBV2, the J call TRBJ2-5, with 7 bases identical to TRBD1. This CDR3 is 14 amino acids long. Germline-derived CDR1 and CDR2 are SNHLY and FYNNEI. J was trimmed by 5 bases and V by 7 bases; bases with no gene match: 10. CDR3 DNA: TGTGCCAGCATCTCAACAGGGGTCGTGGAGACCCAGTACTTC. It specifies CASISTGVVETQYF. The full variable domain, completed using reference TRBV2 and TRBJ2-5, is EPEVTQTPSHQVTQMGQEVILRCVPISNHLYFYWYRQILGQKVEFLVSFYNNEISEKSEIFDDQFSVERPDGSNFTLKIRSTKLEDSAMYFCASISTGVVETQYFGPGTRLLVL.

This clonotype was seen repeatedly, ten times or more. The rearrangement uses TRBV20-1 and TRBJ2-5, with unresolved D. The CDR3 totals 13 residues. The V gene lost 6 bases and the J gene lost 4 bases, with 15 bases spanning the gap. The germline CDR1 and CDR2 sequences are DFQATT and SNEGSKA (reference sequence). CDR3: CSASRLPGETQYF. CDR3 sequence (DNA): TGCAGTGCCTCCCGGCTGCCTGGAGAGACCCAGTACTTC.

In its sample, this clonotype ranks as medium-sized. The V gene is TRBV6-2 or TRBV6-3, the J gene TRBJ2-7, with D uncertain. The CDR3 runs to 14 residues. Trimming cost V 6 bases and J 5 bases, with 17 bases left between them. The germline V gene has CDR1 MNHEY and CDR2 SVGEGT. The CDR3 nucleotides are TGTGCCAGCAGAGTTTTGGGGATTCGGGACGAGCAGTACTTC. As protein: CASRVLGIRDEQYF.

This clonotype was counted at least ten times. The chain employs TRBV27 and TRBJ1-6; D might be TRBD1 (6 bases). Between the trimmed V and J ends, which lost 3 bases and 8 bases, there was a span of 11 bases. The CDR3 runs to 14 residues. Germline V gene sequence: CDR1 MNHEY, CDR2 SMNVEV (reference sequence). The CDR3 region has the DNA TGTGCCAGCAGTTTCCAGGGGAGGGATTCACCCCTCCACTTT. Its translation is CASSFQGRDSPLHF.

By sample share, this clonotype is medium-sized. The chain carries TRBV4-1 and TRBJ1-4; TRBD1 aligns across 8 bases. Losses at the gene ends were 3 bases for V and 1 base for J; bases not matched to a gene: 4. CDR3 length: 16 residues. Germline CDR1 is MGHRA and CDR2 is YSYEKL. CDR3: CASSQGDRGTNEKLFF. CDR3 bases: TGCGCCAGCAGCCAGGGAGACAGGGGAACTAATGAAAAACTGTTTTTT.

By its share, this clonotype is large. The genes are TRBV6-1 and TRBJ1-2; TRBD1 matches at 8 bases. Per the germline V gene, CDR1 is MNHNS and CDR2 is SASEGT. V was pared by 5 bases and J by 6 bases, with 14 bases of the junction left unmatched. The CDR3 runs 16 residues. CDR3 sequence: CASSTGQGWSWNGYTF. In nucleotides, the CDR3 is TGTGCCAGCAGTACCGGACAGGGTTGGTCCTGGAATGGCTACACCTTC.

This clonotype has at least ten counts. The J gene is TRBJ1-1, the V gene TRBV6-1; D is unresolved. There are 16 residues in the CDR3. V was cut by 2 bases and J by 1 base, with 14 bases left in between. Germline-derived CDR1 and CDR2 are MNHNS and SASEGT. The CDR3 bases are TGTGCCAGCAGTGAACGGCGCCAGACGTGGAACACTGAAGCTTTCTTT. As protein: CASSERRQTWNTEAFF.

Many counts were recorded for this clonotype. This chain links TRBV6-5 with TRBJ2-6; 9 nucleotides align to TRBD1. Looked up from germline, CDR1 is MNHEY and CDR2 is SVGAGI. With 5 bases clipped from V and 2 bases from J, the junction kept 7 bases outside the gene matches. This CDR3 spans 17 amino acids. The CDR3 DNA is TGTGCCAGCAGTGCTCCGGGACAGGGAGCTGGGGCCAACGTCCTGACTTTC. Amino acids: CASSAPGQGAGANVLTF.

This clonotype is categorized as medium-sized. The chain uses TRBV10-3 and TRBJ2-1, with 12 bases that match TRBD2. With V trimmed by 1 base and J by 8 bases, 3 bases remained unmatched. Germline assignment: CDR1 ENHRY and CDR2 SYGVKD. The length of the CDR3 is 15 residues. CDR3 amino acids: CAISEWTSGVDEQFF. DNA of the CDR3: TGTGCCATCAGTGAGTGGACTAGCGGGGTCGATGAGCAGTTCTTC.

This clonotype showed up many times. The J gene is TRBJ1-4, the V gene TRBV5-4, with D uncertain. The CDR3 totals 16 residues. V was cut by 0 bases and J by 7 bases, with 16 bases left in between. Germline CDR1 reads SGHNT; CDR2 reads YYREEE (reference sequence). In nucleotides, the CDR3 is TGTGCCAGCAGCTTGGCGTCTGGCGTGGAGGGTGAAAAACTGTTTTTT. Protein sequence: CASSLASGVEGEKLFF.

The genes are TRBV6-1 and TRBJ2-1, with 8 positions matching TRBD2. This CDR3 region has 12 residues. The trim removed 11 bases at V and 1 base at J, leaving 1 base unmatched. CDR1 and CDR2 from the germline V gene are MNHNS and SASEGT. The CDR3 sequence: CAGGRSYNEQFF. CDR3 nucleotides: TGTGCCGGCGGGAGGTCCTACAATGAGCAGTTCTTC.

This clonotype was observed many times. V is TRBV7-2 and J is TRBJ2-2; possibly TRBD1 for D (5 bases). The CDR3 consists of 16 residues. The V and J ends lost 5 bases and 4 bases respectively, with 17 bases between them. CDR1 and CDR2 from the germline V gene are SGHTA and FQGNSA. The CDR3 spells CASSLPRSRATGELFF. DNA of the CDR3: TGTGCCAGCAGCCTACCGAGGAGCAGGGCCACCGGGGAGCTGTTTTTT.

By share of the sample, this clonotype is medium-sized. As DNA, the CDR3 is TGTGCCATCAGTGGAGCCAGGGGCTACGAGCAGTACTTC. Translating it yields CAISGARGYEQYF. The V call is TRBV10-3, the J call TRBJ2-7; tentative D call: TRBD1 (6 bases). This CDR3 has 13 amino acids. The V gene's germline CDR1 is ENHRY and CDR2 SYGVKD. Trimming cost V 4 bases and J 3 bases, with 10 bases left between them.

This clonotype rates as medium-sized. This chain joins TRBV24-1 and TRBJ1-3; D is ambiguous. The CDR3 length is 17 residues. V was clipped by 4 bases and J by 0 bases, with 15 bases between them. The V gene's germline CDR1 is KGHDR and CDR2 SFDVKD. CDR3 DNA sequence: TGTGCCACCAGTGACGGACTCGCCGGGAGCTCTGGAAACACCATATATTTT. Encoded protein: CATSDGLAGSSGNTIYF.

This clonotype qualifies as medium-sized. This chain uses TRBV3-1 with TRBJ2-7; 7 bases fit TRBD1. The germline gives CDR1 LGHDT, CDR2 YNNKEL (reference sequence). V was clipped by 1 base and J by 6 bases; unmatched bases: 3. This CDR3 is 13 amino acids long. The CDR3 reads CASSQGDRAEQYF. The DNA for the CDR3 is TGTGCCAGCAGCCAAGGAGACAGGGCCGAGCAGTACTTC.

Many counts were recorded for this clonotype. The V gene is TRBV4-2, the J gene TRBJ2-1, with a possible D match to TRBD2 (6 bases). The CDR3 is 14 residues long. The germline V and J ends were trimmed by 2 bases and 10 bases, with 15 bases remaining between them. Germline values: CDR1 LGHNA, CDR2 YNFKEQ. The CDR3 bases are TGTGCCAGCAGCCAACCAATAAGTGGGGGGGAGCAGTTCTTC. The encoded protein is CASSQPISGGEQFF.

This clonotype has a count of ten or more. The CDR3 region has the DNA TGCAGTGCTAGCGCCGGGACTGGCTATGGCTACACCTTC. Translation: CSASAGTGYGYTF. The chain carries TRBV20-1 and TRBJ1-2; TRBD1 might be the D (5 bases). The CDR3 sequence is 13 residues long. With 3 bases removed from V and 4 bases from J, the gap between germline ends came to 12 bases. Germline loops: CDR1 DFQATT, CDR2 SNEGSKA (reference sequence).

This clonotype is labeled as medium-sized. This chain links TRBV29-1 with TRBJ1-1, with a weak D call TRBD1 (5 bases). Between the trimmed V and J ends, which lost 4 bases and 8 bases, there was a span of 14 bases. The CDR3 runs 12 residues. CDR1 and CDR2 from the germline V gene are SQVTM and ANQGSEA. The CDR3 DNA is TGCAGCGTTGTCCTCTGGGGGGAGGAAGCTTTCTTT. Residues: CSVVLWGEEAFF.

At least ten counts were recorded for this clonotype. V gene TRBV7-9 combines with J gene TRBJ1-1, with a tentative D call TRBD1 (5 bases). Trimming removed 5 bases at V and 3 bases at J, with 16 bases between. CDR3 length: 15 amino acids. Germline assignment: CDR1 SEHNR and CDR2 FQNEAQ (reference sequence). In DNA form, the CDR3 reads TGTGCCAGCAGCCCGGGTACGGGGCAGGACACTGAAGCTTTCTTT. Amino acid sequence: CASSPGTGQDTEAFF.

J is TRBJ2-1 and V is TRBV11-1, with 9 bases fitting TRBD1. Trimming at V came to 1 base and at J to 6 bases, leaving 7 bases not matched to a gene. Germline V gene data show CDR1 as SGHAT and CDR2 as FQDESV (reference sequence). The CDR3 is 16 residues long. CDR3 residues: CASSLGFGQGFNEQFF. The CDR3 DNA reads TGTGCCAGCAGCTTAGGGTTCGGACAGGGGTTCAATGAGCAGTTCTTC.

This clonotype came up many times. The chain employs TRBV20-1 and TRBJ2-1; weak D call: TRBD2 (6 bases). Germline assignment: CDR1 DFQATT and CDR2 SNEGSKA (reference sequence). The CDR3 runs to 14 residues. V lost 8 bases and J 8 bases, leaving 22 bases between the germline ends. The CDR3 region has the DNA TGCAGTACCCCCCGAGCTAGCGTCAGGCATGAGCAGTTCTTC. Translating it yields CSTPRASVRHEQFF.

This clonotype appeared many times. The chain has TRBV3-1 and TRBJ2-7, with 11 bases identical to TRBD2. CDR3 size: 14 residues. J was trimmed by 7 bases and V by 4 bases; bases with no gene match: 6. In germline, CDR1 is LGHDT, CDR2 YNNKEL (reference sequence). The CDR3 here is CASSLAGGLWEQYF. CDR3 nucleotides: TGTGCCAGCAGCCTAGCGGGAGGGCTCTGGGAGCAGTACTTC.